This is a list of T cell receptor beta chains from one sample in a study of prognosis after radiotherapy for stage I lung cancer. TCRdb re-called the multiplex PCR reads through MiXCR, storing one row per CDR3 protein. The table includes just over 30,000 distinct CDR3 sequences, about 34% detected once. The specimen comprised PBMCs, sampled before or after stereotactic body radiation therapy (not recorded which). These receptors were obtained from a donor at least 50 years old with non-small cell lung cancer. CDR3s leave out the opening cysteine and the closing phenylalanine or tryptophan. Fields, in order: D gene, V gene, clone size, CDR3 protein. D genes are given only for firm matches. Expanded clones are given a class, and other clones once, few, many or no size at all.

TRBD1 TRBV28 many ASSVAGGGYGYT
TRBD2 TRBV6-2/TRBV6-3 NA ASRPGTSGIVVSYEQY
TRBD2 TRBV10-3 many AINPSGSGGEQF
NA TRBV10-3 many AISSRHGTDTQY
NA TRBV2 many ASSARETYNEQF
TRBD2 TRBV19 many ASSKGLAGFSYNEQF
NA TRBV7-9 many ASRRGNSPLH
TRBD1 TRBV2 once ASSETTGGNQPQH
TRBD1 TRBV2 many ASSDSGGGETQY
TRBD2 TRBV6-1 NA ASTRSGAGPYNEQF
NA TRBV30 many AWSVDGDSLYGYT
NA TRBV7-6 many ASSLAPGAVTF
TRBD1 TRBV10-3 few AISPRTGGHTDTQY
NA TRBV7-3 many ASSLEGDSPLH
NA TRBV7-2 many ASSLAGYSGNTIY
NA TRBV5-4 NA ASSLGWAQGNNSPLH
NA TRBV30 many AWSVGGKETQY
NA TRBV6-2/TRBV6-3 NA ASIPEVYGDLRVVF
TRBD2 TRBV18 many ASSPPTSETYEQY
NA TRBV6-1 many ASRQILGNTIY
TRBD2 TRBV7-3 many ASSLNGGRANTEQF
TRBD2 TRBV6-1 many ASRPPPASGSGEQY
TRBD1 TRBV7-9 NA ASSLDRGGTDTQY
NA TRBV4-2 NA ASSFKGTAPEGDTQY
TRBD2 TRBV3-1 many ASSPTSGIDNEQF
NA TRBV7-8 many ASSSPGQPQH
TRBD2 TRBV2 many ASRLAGVRNEQF
NA TRBV13 few ASSFSTVGPEAF
TRBD1 TRBV5-6 NA ASSWVPQGANYGYT
NA TRBV19 many ASRAGHSNTEAF
NA TRBV12-5 many ASGLPMRQVGPETQY
TRBD2 TRBV28 NA ASYTSGSYNEQF
TRBD1 TRBV6-5 once ASSFSGGRNGELF
TRBD1 TRBV20-1 many SARVPDRALFDQPQH
NA TRBV24-1 many ATSEGTNTYNEQF
NA TRBV6-5 many ASSYGDDGYT
NA TRBV28 many ASSPLGSYNEQF
NA TRBV12-3/TRBV12-4 many ASSLPEERETQY
NA TRBV19 NA AIILGEGAYEQY
NA TRBV20-1 many SASGIHSYEQY
TRBD1 TRBV18 NA ASSPRSAGQGRNEQY
NA TRBV2 many ASSDRQGSNTEAF
TRBD2 TRBV6-2/TRBV6-3 NA ASSPTSGGGTDTQY
NA TRBV5-1 NA ASSAFFPTEYYNEQF
NA TRBV6-2/TRBV6-3 NA ASPTGNNTEAF